This T cell receptor beta chain came from a study of CD8+ T cells in alopecia areata. Looking at the study overall: A regimen of oral tofacitinib, 5 to 10 mg twice daily, was given to treated patients. Study results and limitations: Normal skin's resident alphabeta T cells are also sequenced in scalp samples.

This clone was detected only once. What it binds is not known. Lesional scalp tissue (obtained by punch biopsy) and peripheral blood were collected from alopecia areata patients. Cell sorting on a FACSAria was used to separate CD4+ and CD8+ T cells from the PBMCs. It was cDNA, reverse transcribed from extracted RNA, that served as the sequencing template. Sequencing was performed with immunoSEQ multiplex PCR; in TCRdb, only in-frame clones are kept and a portion is missing. The table has under 250,000 clones, around 62% seen once; the top ten hold around 0.46%. CDR3 length: 14 amino acids. The germline V gene encodes CDR1 SEHNR and CDR2 FQNEAQ (reference sequence). The junction had 7 bases not matched to a gene; V was cut back by 5 bases and J by 6 bases.

Sequencing was performed on CD4+ T cells sorted from blood, taken at week 0. This sequence originates from a human donor with alopecia areata. The V call is TRBV7-9, the J call TRBJ1-1; 9 bases map to TRBD1. DNA of the CDR3: TGTGCCAGCAGCGAGGGACAGGGTAACTCTGAAGCTTTCTTT. Residues: CASSEGQGNSEAFF.